This T cell receptor (beta chain) is from a study of cytomegalovirus exposure and HLA in healthy donors. Germline CDR1 reads SGHAT; CDR2 reads FQNNGV. This CDR3 spans 12 amino acids. V gave up 0 bases and J gave up 3 bases, with 3 bases separating them. All the people who gave samples were healthy bone marrow donors. In the PCR, 60 Vbeta and 13 Jbeta primers were used. The method was immunoSEQ multiplex PCR; TCRdb's version includes in-frame clones alone and lacks a portion of them. Counted here are fewer than 60,000 clones, approximately 80% occurring once; the ten biggest clones make up 2.5% to 3.5%.

The receptor was isolated from a woman in her forties in good health and CMV-seropositive. Sequenced input: PBMCs. The V gene is TRBV11-2, the J gene TRBJ2-7, with unresolved D. CDR3 amino acids: CASSLDHYEQYF. The DNA of the CDR3 is TGTGCCAGCAGCTTAGATCACTACGAGCAGTACTTC.